Reported below is one TCR beta chain. Study processing details: How many nucleated cells were present was estimated from reference gene primer amplification. The method was immunoSEQ multiplex PCR; TCRdb's version includes in-frame clones alone and lacks a portion of them. V, J and clone size are taken as reported in that table, and D and trimming were inferred from the DNA itself. There are some 120,000 clones in the sample; 88% occur only once, and 0.88% lies in the top ten. This entry belongs to a study of blood T cell repertoires in COVID-19. Looking at the study overall: The origin of the acute and convalescent COVID-19 samples was the United States, Italy and Spain. T cells, B-cell-depleted T cells, or PBMCs supplied cDNA or gDNA.

The CDR3 contains 16 residues. CDR1 is ENHRY, CDR2 SYGVKD, per germline. The V gene end was trimmed by 7 bases and the J gene end by 4 bases; junction bases not matched to a gene: 14. The J gene is TRBJ1-2, the V gene TRBV10-3; 8 positions agree with TRBD1. The specimen sequenced was peripheral blood. This clonotype was sampled from a woman aged 50 to 60 with active or convalescent COVID-19. Written as DNA, the CDR3 is TGTGCCATCACCGACACGACAGGGGCGGGGAGCTATGGCTACACCTTC. Its protein is CAITDTTGAGSYGYTF.